This T cell receptor beta chain originates from a study of cytomegalovirus exposure and HLA in healthy donors. Findings and caveats of the study: Later on, analysis showed that most CMV-associated TCR beta chains appeared to be HLA-restricted. An ancestry cluster, one associated with Asian ancestry, reportedly showed fewer N-insertions than the roughly 670-donor mean in a later analysis. Immune exposure was documented only through CMV serostatus.

Primers included in the PCR were 60 Vbeta and 13 Jbeta primers. Original processing methods: In a later analysis, the count reached some 75 million unique TCR beta chains, with 10 million to 11 million shared. Libraries were prepared by immunoSEQ multiplex PCR; TCRdb keeps only in-frame clonotypes and omits some of them. V, J and clone size are taken as reported in that table, and D and trimming were inferred from the DNA itself. Among approximately 160,000 clones listed, about four fifths were seen once. Notes on this clone: Its specificity is unknown.

In germline, CDR1 is MNHEY, CDR2 SMNVEV (reference sequence). V shed 6 bases and J shed 3 bases, with 12 bases lying between them. This CDR3 comprises 13 residues. Sequenced: PBMCs. The TCR sequence derives from a man aged 50-60 years in good health and CMV-seropositive. V and J are TRBV27 and TRBJ2-7; D possibly corresponds to TRBD1 (5 bases). CDR3 sequence: CASSPTVYYEQYF. The CDR3 nucleotides are TGTGCCAGCAGCCCGACAGTATACTACGAGCAGTACTTC.